This T cell receptor beta chain comes out of a study of cytomegalovirus exposure and HLA in healthy donors. The PCR was carried out with 60 Vbeta primers and 13 Jbeta primers. Assay: immunoSEQ multiplex PCR; the TCRdb copy retains only in-frame clones and omits some. The sample gives 95,000 to 150,000 clones, roughly 74% of which show up once; 4.2% is in the top ten. V was pared by 7 bases and J by 4 bases, with 16 bases between. The CDR3 runs to 15 residues. Looked up from germline, CDR1 is LNHDA and CDR2 is SQIVND (reference sequence). This clone was detected once. The chain couples TRBV19 to TRBJ1-4; D gene unclear. This clonotype was obtained from a woman in her 50s in good health and CMV-seropositive. The sequencing input was PBMCs. The chain's CDR3 is CASTRSRRFNEKLFF. The CDR3 DNA follows: TGTGCCAGTACAAGAAGCCGAAGATTTAATGAAAAACTGTTTTTT.